A single sample gave rise to the 11 T cell receptor beta chains below, sequenced in a study of vaccination effects on CD4 cells after COVID-19. Their antigens remain unidentified. Scientists isolated CD4+ T cells after a roughly nine-day culture period ended. TCRdb's copy holds only in-frame clones and misses some; the assay was immunoSEQ multiplex PCR. The sample includes approximately 50,000 clones, 76% seen only once; the top ten take roughly 12%. The starting material was CD4+ T cells from PBMCs cultured without peptide, obtained before COVID-19 vaccination. Source of these receptors: a human donor who had a prior SARS-CoV-2 infection.

The chain has TRBV3-1 (or the pseudogene TRBV3-2) and TRBJ1-1, with 10 nucleotides matching TRBD1. Germline trimming cut 5 bases from V and 11 bases from J; bases unmatched to any gene: 8. The CDR3 runs to 13 residues. Germline values: CDR1 LGHDT, CDR2 YNNKEL (reference sequence). As DNA, the CDR3 is TGTGCCAGCAGCGACCGGGACAGGGGTTGGGCTTTCTTT. Its translation is CASSDRDRGWAFF.

This clone was seen only a few times. The chain joins TRBV2 to TRBJ2-7; D may match TRBD1 or TRBD2 (5 bases each). The ends were cut back, 4 bases at V and 2 bases at J, with 12 bases in the middle. Germline V gene lookup returns CDR1 SNHLY and CDR2 FYNNEI. The CDR3 length is 14 residues. The CDR3: CASSGGASPYEQYF. Here the CDR3 DNA reads TGTGCCAGCAGTGGAGGGGCCTCACCCTACGAGCAGTACTTC. Drawing the rest from reference TRBV2 and TRBJ2-7, the complete variable domain is EPEVTQTPSHQVTQMGQEVILRCVPISNHLYFYWYRQILGQKVEFLVSFYNNEISEKSEIFDDQFSVERPDGSNFTLKIRSTKLEDSAMYFCASSGGASPYEQYFGPGTRLTVT.

This clone appeared once. This sequence joins TRBV6-5 and TRBJ2-7; 8 bases map to TRBD1. The germline gives CDR1 MNHEY, CDR2 SVGAGI. The CDR3 loop spans 13 amino acids. Germline trimming cut 7 bases from V and 4 bases from J; bases unmatched to any gene: 6. The DNA for the CDR3 is TGTGCCAGCAATAGACAGGGGTCTTACGAGCAGTACTTC. It yields the protein CASNRQGSYEQYF.

The V gene is TRBV5-1, the J gene TRBJ2-2, with 7 bases aligning to TRBD2. The CDR3 is 16 amino acids. V lost 1 base, J lost 1 base, and 4 bases stayed unmatched. CDR1 is SGHRS and CDR2 is YFSETQ in the germline V gene. The CDR3 is CASSLLLAENTGELFF. DNA for the CDR3: TGCGCCAGCAGCTTGCTGCTAGCGGAGAACACCGGGGAGCTGTTTTTT.

The chain carries TRBV4-1 and TRBJ1-1; 8 bases fit TRBD1. The V gene's germline CDR1 is MGHRA and CDR2 YSYEKL. This CDR3 is built from 18 residues. After removal of 5 bases from V and 2 bases from J, the junction contained 16 bases not matched to a gene. CDR3 sequence (DNA): TGCGCCAGCAGCGTAAAACAGGGGGGCAGAATGGAAAACACTGAAGCTTTCTTT. Translation gives CASSVKQGGRMENTEAFF.

V is TRBV6-6 and J is TRBJ2-7; D is unresolved. Germline CDR1 and CDR2: MNHNY and SVGAGI (reference sequence). The V end lost 6 bases, the J end lost 3 bases, and 15 bases lay between the germline ends. The CDR3 is 14 amino acids. In DNA, the CDR3 is TGTGCCAGCAGCCCCGTGGATTTTGGCTACGAGCAGTACTTC. Amino acids: CASSPVDFGYEQYF.

V and J are TRBV9 and TRBJ2-2; possible D gene TRBD2, 5 bases. Trimming removed 4 bases from V and 8 bases from J, with 21 bases in between. The CDR3 consists of 16 residues. Germline loops: CDR1 SGDLS, CDR2 YYNGEE. CDR3 loop: CASSQRDGVSRGELFF. As DNA, the CDR3 is TGTGCCAGCAGCCAACGGGATGGTGTTTCCAGGGGGGAGCTGTTTTTT.

The V and J genes are TRBV6-5 and TRBJ1-1, with 7 positions matching TRBD1. CDR3 length: 14 residues. Germline CDR1 MNHEY, CDR2 SVGAGI. Trimming took 4 bases from V and 1 from J; bases not matched to a gene: 3. CDR3 in DNA: TGTGCCAGCAGTTTGACAGGGACGAACACTGAAGCTTTCTTT. It is translated as CASSLTGTNTEAFF.

This chain uses TRBV12-3 or TRBV12-4 with TRBJ1-1; D is perhaps TRBD1 (5 bases). This CDR3 contains 11 residues. The ends were cut back, 4 bases at V and 7 bases at J, with 7 bases in the middle. In nucleotides, the CDR3 is TGTGCCAGCAGTTCAGGGTATGAAGCTTTCTTT. Translation: CASSSGYEAFF.

V usage is TRBV2 and J usage is TRBJ1-2, with D uncertain. From germline, CDR1 is SNHLY and CDR2 FYNNEI. This CDR3 contains 11 residues. Trimming shortened V by 6 bases and J by 4 bases, and 6 bases separated the two germline ends. CDR3 bases: TGTGCCAGCAGGGTGGGCTATGGCTACACCTTC. Translation: CASRVGYGYTF. The full variable domain, completed using reference TRBV2 and TRBJ1-2, is EPEVTQTPSHQVTQMGQEVILRCVPISNHLYFYWYRQILGQKVEFLVSFYNNEISEKSEIFDDQFSVERPDGSNFTLKIRSTKLEDSAMYFCASRVGYGYTFGSGTRLTVV.

The chain couples TRBV19 to TRBJ2-3; D unclear. The CDR3 spans 15 residues. Germline-derived CDR1 and CDR2 are LNHDA and SQIVND (reference sequence). V shed 0 bases and J shed 4 bases, with 11 bases lying between them. The CDR3 here is CASSIDPPRADTQYF. CDR3 coding DNA: TGTGCCAGTAGTATAGATCCTCCGCGTGCAGATACGCAGTATTTT. The full variable domain, with the rest looked up from reference TRBV19 and TRBJ2-3, is DGGITQSPKYLFRKEGQNVTLSCEQNLNHDAMYWYRQDPGQGLRLIYYSQIVNDFQKGDIAEGYSVSREKKESFPLTVTSAQKNPTAFYLCASSIDPPRADTQYFGPGTRLTVL.